The entry below gives a single T cell receptor beta chain sequence along with its context. Clones were read by immunoSEQ multiplex PCR, and TCRdb kept only the in-frame ones, dropping some. This table has about 690,000 clones, around 91% appearing once. The sample originates from a study of shared clonotypes between healthy human individuals. With 0 bases removed from V and 2 bases from J, the gap between germline ends came to 12 bases. Germline lookup yields CDR1 SGDLS and CDR2 YYNGEE. The CDR3 extends over 15 amino acids. The origin of this receptor is a young man in good health. Some clones in this sample may be carry-over from other donors' samples. The chain combines TRBV9 with TRBJ2-7; D tentatively reads TRBD1 or TRBD2 (6 bases each). The sample taken for sequencing was memory CD8+ T cells from PBMCs. The subset denotes: CD45RO+ cells pooled with CCR7-negative TemRA cells. The CDR3 nucleotides read TGTGCCAGCAGCGTAGAGGGGGGAGGTCCCTACGAGCAGTACTTC. Residues: CASSVEGGGPYEQYF.